This is a list of T cell receptor beta chains from one sample in a study of technical replicates of blood from a few donors. Only in-frame clones appear in the TCRdb table, and some are missing; sequencing was by immunoSEQ multiplex PCR. The table lists 100,000 or so clones, 96% of them singletons. Sequenced material: T cells isolated from PBMCs. The receptors derive from a human donor in good health. CDR3s include the opening cysteine and the closing phenylalanine or tryptophan. The D gene is left open where the match is weak. Clone size appears in some rows only: once, few, many, or a class for an expanded clone.

abundance: -
d_gene: TRBD2
v_gene: TRBV10-3
j_gene: TRBJ2-2
CDR3nt: TGTGCCATCAGTCTTAAGCGGGACCCGAGATGGGGGGAGCTGTTTTTT
CDR3aa: CAISLKRDPRWGELFF

abundance: -
d_gene: -
v_gene: TRBV6-5
j_gene: TRBJ1-2
CDR3nt: TGTGCCAGCAGTTATGGAGAGGGTGCTAACTATGGCTACACCTTC
CDR3aa: CASSYGEGANYGYTF

abundance: -
d_gene: -
v_gene: TRBV7-3
j_gene: TRBJ2-1
CDR3nt: TGTGCCAGCAGCCGAATTTCGACAGCATACAATGAGCAGTTCTTC
CDR3aa: CASSRISTAYNEQFF

abundance: few
d_gene: -
v_gene: TRBV7-6
j_gene: TRBJ1-1
CDR3nt: TGTGCCAGCAGCGCAGTCAGCACTGAAGCTTTCTTT
CDR3aa: CASSAVSTEAFF

abundance: -
d_gene: TRBD2
v_gene: TRBV7-9
j_gene: TRBJ2-1
CDR3nt: TGTGCCAGCAGCGCGACTAGCGGGAGTGTTGGGAATGAGCAGTTCTTC
CDR3aa: CASSATSGSVGNEQFF

abundance: -
d_gene: TRBD2
v_gene: TRBV14
j_gene: TRBJ2-7
CDR3nt: TGTGCCAGCAGCCCGTTAGCGGGAGGGCCAAACGAGCAGTACTTC
CDR3aa: CASSPLAGGPNEQYF

abundance: -
d_gene: -
v_gene: TRBV5-8
j_gene: TRBJ2-7
CDR3nt: TGTGCCAGCATCCTCGCGGGGACAGTTACCTACGAGCAGTACTTC
CDR3aa: CASILAGTVTYEQYF

abundance: -
d_gene: TRBD2
v_gene: TRBV9
j_gene: TRBJ2-5
CDR3nt: TGTGCCAGCAGCGTGGGGGAGGGTTTAGAGACCCAGTACTTC
CDR3aa: CASSVGEGLETQYF

abundance: -
d_gene: -
v_gene: TRBV6-5
j_gene: TRBJ1-1
CDR3nt: TGTGCCAGCAGTTCGTACAGGAACACTGAAGCTTTCTTT
CDR3aa: CASSSYRNTEAFF

abundance: -
d_gene: -
v_gene: TRBV5-1
j_gene: TRBJ1-1
CDR3nt: TGCGCCAGCAGCTTAGGGCAGGGGACGGAAAACACTGAAGCTTTCTTT
CDR3aa: CASSLGQGTENTEAFF

abundance: -
d_gene: TRBD2
v_gene: TRBV29-1
j_gene: TRBJ2-3
CDR3nt: TGCAGCGTTGAGGGACTAGCGGGAGGTATTAATTACGCAGATACGCAGTATTTT
CDR3aa: CSVEGLAGGINYADTQYF

abundance: -
d_gene: -
v_gene: TRBV19
j_gene: TRBJ2-3
CDR3nt: TGTGCCAGTAGTACCGTCCGAGCAGATACGCAGTATTTT
CDR3aa: CASSTVRADTQYF

abundance: once
d_gene: -
v_gene: TRBV9
j_gene: TRBJ2-3
CDR3nt: TGTGCCAGCAGCGTAGTGGCAGGGGCAGATACGCAGTATTTT
CDR3aa: CASSVVAGADTQYF

abundance: -
d_gene: -
v_gene: TRBV5-1
j_gene: TRBJ2-1
CDR3nt: TGCGCCAGCAGCCACACAGGTATTGGCAATGAGCAGTTCTTC
CDR3aa: CASSHTGIGNEQFF

abundance: -
d_gene: TRBD1
v_gene: TRBV18
j_gene: TRBJ1-1
CDR3nt: TGTGCCAGCTCACCACCGGGACAGGGTGAAGCTTTCTTT
CDR3aa: CASSPPGQGEAFF

abundance: -
d_gene: TRBD1
v_gene: TRBV7-9
j_gene: TRBJ1-2
CDR3nt: TGTGCCAGCAGCCCGACAGGGGATGGCTACACCTTC
CDR3aa: CASSPTGDGYTF

abundance: -
d_gene: TRBD1
v_gene: TRBV27
j_gene: TRBJ2-3
CDR3nt: TGTGCCAGCAGTTTTCTCCGGGACAGGAGCCCAGATACGCAGTATTTT
CDR3aa: CASSFLRDRSPDTQYF

abundance: -
d_gene: TRBD2
v_gene: TRBV4-2
j_gene: TRBJ2-1
CDR3nt: TGTGCCAGCAGCCAACCTAGGGGGACTAGGGCCGAGCAGTTCTTC
CDR3aa: CASSQPRGTRAEQFF

abundance: -
d_gene: -
v_gene: TRBV11-2
j_gene: TRBJ1-4
CDR3nt: TGTGCCAGCAGCCAAGACAGGCAAGACGAAAAACTGTTTTTT
CDR3aa: CASSQDRQDEKLFF

abundance: once
d_gene: -
v_gene: TRBV10-1
j_gene: TRBJ1-2
CDR3nt: TGCGCCAGCAGTGATCACAGGGACGACTATGGCTACACCTTC
CDR3aa: CASSDHRDDYGYTF

abundance: -
d_gene: TRBD2
v_gene: TRBV15
j_gene: TRBJ2-2
CDR3nt: TGTGCCACCGGCCAGCGGGAGTCCCCCGGGGAGCTGTTTTTT
CDR3aa: CATGQRESPGELFF

abundance: -
d_gene: -
v_gene: TRBV9
j_gene: TRBJ2-1
CDR3nt: TGTGCCAGCAGCGTAGCCGCCAGCTCCTACAATGAGCAGTTCTTC
CDR3aa: CASSVAASSYNEQFF

abundance: -
d_gene: TRBD2
v_gene: TRBV7-8
j_gene: TRBJ2-3
CDR3nt: TGTGCCAGCAGCTTAGACAGCGGGAGGAGAGATACGCAGTATTTT
CDR3aa: CASSLDSGRRDTQYF

abundance: -
d_gene: -
v_gene: TRBV2
j_gene: TRBJ2-7
CDR3nt: TGTGCCAGCAGTAGGACATACTCCTCCTACGAGCAGTACTTC
CDR3aa: CASSRTYSSYEQYF

abundance: once
d_gene: -
v_gene: TRBV5-1
j_gene: TRBJ1-1
CDR3nt: TGCGCCAGCAGCTCTAGCCTTAACACTGAAGCTTTCTTT
CDR3aa: CASSSSLNTEAFF

abundance: -
d_gene: TRBD2
v_gene: TRBV30
j_gene: TRBJ2-7
CDR3nt: TGTGCCTCTTTAGCGGGAGGGGCGTACGAGCAGTACTTC
CDR3aa: CASLAGGAYEQYF

abundance: -
d_gene: -
v_gene: TRBV6-9
j_gene: TRBJ2-7
CDR3nt: TGTGCCAGGACGGGATGCCAGATTATCTACGAGCAGTACTTC
CDR3aa: CARTGCQIIYEQYF

abundance: -
d_gene: -
v_gene: TRBV29-1
j_gene: TRBJ2-7
CDR3nt: TGCAGCGCCACTCCCTCCGGGGACTACGAGCAGTACTTC
CDR3aa: CSATPSGDYEQYF

abundance: -
d_gene: -
v_gene: TRBV27
j_gene: TRBJ1-2
CDR3nt: TGTGCCAGCAGTTTACGGGGGAGAGCTAACTATGGCTACACCTTC
CDR3aa: CASSLRGRANYGYTF

abundance: -
d_gene: TRBD2
v_gene: TRBV4-2
j_gene: TRBJ2-6
CDR3nt: TGTGCCAGCAGCCAAATCCTAGCGGGTGATGGGGCCAACGTCCTGACTTTC
CDR3aa: CASSQILAGDGANVLTF

abundance: -
d_gene: TRBD2
v_gene: TRBV2
j_gene: TRBJ2-7
CDR3nt: TGTGCCAGCAGTGTGGAGCGGGAGGTTTCCTACGAGCAGTACTTC
CDR3aa: CASSVEREVSYEQYF

abundance: -
d_gene: -
v_gene: TRBV4-3
j_gene: TRBJ1-1
CDR3nt: TGCGCCAGCAGCCAAGAAGGGGGGGCTTTTTCCTCGTACACTGAAGCTTTCTTT
CDR3aa: CASSQEGGAFSSYTEAFF

abundance: -
d_gene: -
v_gene: TRBV4-1
j_gene: TRBJ1-1
CDR3nt: TGCGCCAGCAGCCAGGAGAGCTCCCTTTACACTGAAGCTTTCTTT
CDR3aa: CASSQESSLYTEAFF

abundance: -
d_gene: TRBD1
v_gene: TRBV5-1
j_gene: TRBJ2-6
CDR3nt: TGCGCCAGCAGCTTGGAACTTTTGGACAGGGGAACCGGGGCCAACGTCCTGACTTTC
CDR3aa: CASSLELLDRGTGANVLTF

abundance: -
d_gene: -
v_gene: TRBV10-3
j_gene: TRBJ1-4
CDR3nt: TGTGCCATCAGTGAGTCGGGCCCCGGATATAATGAAAAACTGTTTTTT
CDR3aa: CAISESGPGYNEKLFF

abundance: -
d_gene: -
v_gene: TRBV6-5
j_gene: TRBJ1-4
CDR3nt: TGTGCCAGCAGTTACTCGTCGGGGGGGAATGAAAAACTGTTTTTT
CDR3aa: CASSYSSGGNEKLFF

abundance: -
d_gene: TRBD1
v_gene: TRBV19
j_gene: TRBJ1-1
CDR3nt: TGTGCCAGTACGGCAGGGGGCTTAACTGAAGCTTTCTTT
CDR3aa: CASTAGGLTEAFF

abundance: -
d_gene: TRBD2
v_gene: TRBV19
j_gene: TRBJ2-7
CDR3nt: TGTGCCAGTAGTATCGCGGCTAGCGGGAGCTACGAGCAGTACTTC
CDR3aa: CASSIAASGSYEQYF

abundance: -
d_gene: TRBD1
v_gene: TRBV6-1
j_gene: TRBJ2-5
CDR3nt: TGTGCCGGACAGGGTGTCCAAGAGACCCAGTACTTC
CDR3aa: CAGQGVQETQYF

abundance: -
d_gene: -
v_gene: TRBV6-5
j_gene: TRBJ1-5
CDR3nt: TGTGCCAGCAACCGGGATAGCAATCAGCCCCAGCATTTT
CDR3aa: CASNRDSNQPQHF

abundance: -
d_gene: -
v_gene: TRBV15
j_gene: TRBJ1-1
CDR3nt: TGTGCCACCAGCAGAGATCGCGGGGGGCAGAAAGCTTTCTTT
CDR3aa: CATSRDRGGQKAFF

abundance: -
d_gene: -
v_gene: TRBV19
j_gene: TRBJ1-5
CDR3nt: TGTGCCAGTAGTATAGATAGAACAGGAAGAGCTCAGCCCCAGCATTTT
CDR3aa: CASSIDRTGRAQPQHF

abundance: -
d_gene: TRBD2
v_gene: TRBV19
j_gene: TRBJ2-3
CDR3nt: TGTGCCAGTAATTCCGGACTAGCGGGACACACAGATACGCAGTATTTT
CDR3aa: CASNSGLAGHTDTQYF

abundance: few
d_gene: -
v_gene: TRBV5-4
j_gene: TRBJ2-7
CDR3nt: TGTGCCAGCAGCTTGGAGCTAGCGAGTTCCTACGAGCAGTACTTC
CDR3aa: CASSLELASSYEQYF

abundance: -
d_gene: TRBD2
v_gene: TRBV6-1
j_gene: TRBJ2-1
CDR3nt: TGTGCCAGCAGGGAGACTAGCGCCTCCTACAATGAGCAGTTCTTC
CDR3aa: CASRETSASYNEQFF

abundance: -
d_gene: TRBD1
v_gene: TRBV6-1
j_gene: TRBJ2-7
CDR3nt: TGTGCCAGCAGACGGGGGACAGGGGCCCACGAGCAGTACTTC
CDR3aa: CASRRGTGAHEQYF

abundance: -
d_gene: -
v_gene: TRBV6-5
j_gene: TRBJ2-1
CDR3nt: TGTGCCAGCAGCGTTGGTAGCGGCAATGAGCAGTTCTTC
CDR3aa: CASSVGSGNEQFF

abundance: -
d_gene: -
v_gene: TRBV19
j_gene: TRBJ2-7
CDR3nt: TGTGCCAGTAGTATAGGGGCAGATGTTGAAGAGCAGTACTTC
CDR3aa: CASSIGADVEEQYF

abundance: -
d_gene: TRBD2
v_gene: TRBV10-3
j_gene: TRBJ2-1
CDR3nt: TGTGCCACTAGGGGGACTAGCGGGACCAGCAATGAGCAGTTCTTC
CDR3aa: CATRGTSGTSNEQFF

abundance: -
d_gene: -
v_gene: TRBV18
j_gene: TRBJ2-1
CDR3nt: TGTGCCAGCTCACAAACAGACCGGGAGCAGTTCTTC
CDR3aa: CASSQTDREQFF

abundance: -
d_gene: -
v_gene: TRBV28
j_gene: TRBJ1-1
CDR3nt: TGTGCCAGCAGCCGGGGGGCGGGCACTGAAGCTTTCTTT
CDR3aa: CASSRGAGTEAFF

abundance: -
d_gene: TRBD2
v_gene: TRBV7-3
j_gene: TRBJ2-3
CDR3nt: TGTGCCAGCAGCTTAAGTGGAGCGGGAGGAACAGATACGCAGTATTTT
CDR3aa: CASSLSGAGGTDTQYF

abundance: -
d_gene: -
v_gene: TRBV7-6
j_gene: TRBJ2-7
CDR3nt: TGTGCCAGCAGCTTAGGTACCGGGGCCTACGAGCAGTACTTC
CDR3aa: CASSLGTGAYEQYF

abundance: -
d_gene: TRBD1
v_gene: TRBV5-6
j_gene: TRBJ2-2
CDR3nt: TGTGCCAGCAGCTCCGGGACAGGGGTCACCGGGGAGCTGTTTTTT
CDR3aa: CASSSGTGVTGELFF

abundance: -
d_gene: -
v_gene: TRBV14
j_gene: TRBJ2-7
CDR3nt: TGTGCCAGCAGCCAAGATTCCAGGGACTGGTACGAGCAGTACTTC
CDR3aa: CASSQDSRDWYEQYF

abundance: -
d_gene: -
v_gene: TRBV4-2
j_gene: TRBJ2-7
CDR3nt: TGTGCCAGCAGCCCTTATGTACTTGGCTACGAGCAGTACTTC
CDR3aa: CASSPYVLGYEQYF

abundance: -
d_gene: -
v_gene: TRBV9
j_gene: TRBJ1-5
CDR3nt: TGTGCCAGCAGCCTAAACCCTGATCAGCCCCAGCATTTT
CDR3aa: CASSLNPDQPQHF